The clone carrying this T cell receptor beta chain was seen ten or more times. Next came a second PCR, run for about 7 to 12 cycles, which used a sample-barcoded 5' primer along with a J-beta primer mix. TCRdb reprocessed the 5' RACE reads via MiXCR and lists one record per CDR3 protein. The data show around 1,500,000 distinct CDR3 sequences, 25% to 30% seen once. The sample belongs to a study of blood T cells in healthy people across ages. The CDR3 consists of 16 residues. Trimming shortened V by 1 base and J by 5 bases, and 17 bases separated the two germline ends. The germline gives CDR1 LGHNA, CDR2 YNFKEQ.

Sequenced material: blood. The rearrangement uses TRBV4-2 and TRBJ2-5; TRBD2 might be the D (5 bases). This TCR derives from a woman aged 25 to 39 in good health. CDR3 DNA sequence: TGTGCCAGCAGCCAAGTGGCGGTCGGGCGGGTCGAGACCCAGTACTTC. Translation gives CASSQVAVGRVETQYF.